The 30 T cell receptor beta chains in this list originate from one sample, sequenced in a study of beta chain features in type 1 diabetes. The entirety of the isolated RNA underwent reverse transcription, so expressed TCRB transcripts were sequenced. TCRdb's copy holds only in-frame clones and misses some; the assay was immunoSEQ multiplex PCR. This table has hundreds of thousands of clones, around 30% appearing once. Sequenced input: naive CD4+ T cells from blood. These receptors came from a man younger than 30 in good health.

This chain links TRBV7-9 with TRBJ2-4, with D tentatively TRBD2 (6 bases). CDR1 is SEHNR, CDR2 FQNEAQ, per germline (reference sequence). This CDR3 contains 12 residues. The germline V and J ends were trimmed by 5 bases and 4 bases, with 6 bases remaining between them. Here the CDR3 DNA reads TGTGCCAGCAGCCGGGGGAAAAACATTCAGTACTTC. Residues: CASSRGKNIQYF.

The chain uses TRBV27 and TRBJ2-2; TRBD1 agrees at 7 bases. CDR3 length equals 16 residues. Germline V gives CDR1 MNHEY, CDR2 SMNVEV (reference sequence). V shed 10 bases, J shed 6 bases, and the junction held 17 bases outside the gene matches. In nucleotides, the CDR3 is TGTGCCACCCTCCCAGCAGGGACAGTTAGTGCCGGGGAGCTGTTTTTT. Amino acid sequence: CATLPAGTVSAGELFF.

The chain carries TRBV29-1 and TRBJ1-1; the match to TRBD1 covers 7 bases. This CDR3 comprises 13 residues. Germline assignment: CDR1 SQVTM and CDR2 ANQGSEA. J lost 0 bases, V lost 7 bases, and 5 bases had no gene match. The CDR3 nucleotides read TGCAGCGCCGCGGGACAGTTGAACACTGAAGCTTTCTTT. It encodes CSAAGQLNTEAFF.

V and J are TRBV28 and TRBJ2-7; the D gene is possibly TRBD2 (6 bases). Germline V CDR1 and CDR2: MDHEN, SYDVKM. CDR3 length: 14 amino acids. V lost 4 bases, J lost 3 bases, and 13 bases lay in between. The CDR3, as DNA: TGTGCCAGCAGTTCGGCTAGCGAGATCTACGAGCAGTACTTC. This codes for CASSSASEIYEQYF.

The rearrangement links TRBV7-2 to TRBJ2-1; 9 bases are shared with TRBD2. Germline loops: CDR1 SGHTA, CDR2 FQGNSA. V dropped 5 bases and J dropped 4; count of bases not matched to a gene: 6. The CDR3 is made up of 15 amino acids. The CDR3 region has the DNA TGTGCCAGCAGCCGACTAGCGGACCTGTACAATGAGCAGTTCTTC. It specifies CASSRLADLYNEQFF.

The sample holds a few counts of this clone. This rearrangement joins TRBV4-2 to TRBJ2-7, with a possible D match to TRBD2 (6 bases). CDR1 and CDR2 from the germline V gene are LGHNA and YNFKEQ. There are 15 residues in the CDR3. V lost 1 base to trimming and J lost 3 bases, with 13 bases between them. Here the CDR3 reads CASSQGRAGSYEQYF. Here the CDR3 DNA reads TGTGCCAGCAGCCAAGGCAGAGCGGGCAGCTACGAGCAGTACTTC.

V and J are TRBV30 and TRBJ1-2, with a tentative D call TRBD1 (6 bases). Trimming removed 4 bases from V and 4 bases from J, with 16 bases in between. Germline CDR1 reads GTSNPN; CDR2 reads SVGIG (reference sequence). The CDR3 totals 14 residues. The CDR3 nucleotides read TGTGCCTGGAAAGGGGCCGGGGGGGCCTATGGCTACACCTTC. Amino acids: CAWKGAGGAYGYTF.

The chain combines TRBV25-1 with TRBJ1-4, with TRBD1 as a possible D gene (6 bases). V lost 3 bases and J 8 bases, leaving 16 bases between the germline ends. The CDR3 spans 15 residues. Looked up from germline, CDR1 is MGHDK and CDR2 is SYGVNS. The CDR3 DNA reads TGTGCCAGCAGTGATTTTGGGCAGGGGCGGGAAAAACTGTTTTTT. Translation: CASSDFGQGREKLFF.

The chain is built from TRBV5-1 and TRBJ2-5; TRBD2 aligns across 11 bases. After removal of 1 base from V and 0 bases from J, the junction contained 5 bases not matched to a gene. This CDR3 is 17 amino acids long. CDR1 SGHRS and CDR2 YFSETQ come from the germline V gene. The CDR3 DNA sequence: TGCGCCAGCAGCTTGTCTGGGACTAGCGGCAACCAAGAGACCCAGTACTTC. Protein: CASSLSGTSGNQETQYF.

This clone was observed a handful of times. The rearrangement uses TRBV7-2 and TRBJ2-7; maybe TRBD2 (5 bases). The germline CDR1 and CDR2 sequences are SGHTA and FQGNSA. Between the trimmed V and J ends, which lost 0 bases and 0 bases, there was a span of 12 bases. CDR3 size: 16 residues. CDR3 in amino acids: CASSLAAGLNSYEQYF. The CDR3 DNA is TGTGCCAGCAGCTTAGCGGCGGGCCTAAACTCCTACGAGCAGTACTTC.

This clone has just a few counts. This chain links TRBV5-4 with TRBJ2-6; D possibly uses TRBD1 or TRBD2 (5 bases each). The CDR3 extends over 16 amino acids. The V and J ends lost 4 bases and 0 bases respectively, with 11 bases between them. CDR1 is SGHNT and CDR2 is YYREEE in the germline V gene (reference sequence). The CDR3 DNA follows: TGTGCCAGCAGCCCGGGACCGCCCTCTGGGGCCAACGTCCTGACTTTC. Translated: CASSPGPPSGANVLTF.

In its sample, this clone was seen a few times. An end of the junction differs from the germline gene, which may be a read error. The chain carries TRBV9 and TRBJ2-6; D is uncertain. The CDR3 is 16 residues long. In germline, CDR1 is SGDLS, CDR2 YYNGEE. The CDR3 here is CASSAPSVPGANVLTF. The DNA for the CDR3 is TGTGCCAGCAGCGCTCCTTCGGTCCCTGGAGCCAACGTCCTGACTTTC.

The rearrangement links TRBV29-1 to TRBJ2-1, with 7 bases fitting TRBD2. Germline CDR1 reads SQVTM; CDR2 reads ANQGSEA. This CDR3 has 15 amino acids. The V gene end was trimmed by 2 bases and the J gene end by 7 bases; junction bases not matched to a gene: 11. The chain's CDR3 is CSVEFGQGGRNEQFF. The CDR3, as DNA: TGCAGCGTTGAATTCGGGCAGGGAGGGAGAAATGAGCAGTTCTTC.

This clone was observed a handful of times. This chain connects TRBV9 to TRBJ2-3; 11 nucleotides agree with TRBD2. The length of the CDR3 is 14 residues. The V segment lost 7 bases and the J segment 4 bases; nucleotides outside the gene matches: 5. CDR1 is SGDLS, CDR2 YYNGEE, per germline. CDR3 residues: CASGLAGFADTQYF. CDR3 nucleotides: TGTGCCAGCGGACTAGCGGGCTTTGCAGATACGCAGTATTTT.

This clone showed up just a few times. The rearrangement links TRBV29-1 to TRBJ1-5; 9 bases align to TRBD1. The junction had 7 bases not matched to a gene; V was cut back by 7 bases and J by 6 bases. Germline V gene data show CDR1 as SQVTM and CDR2 as ANQGSEA. The CDR3 sequence is 13 residues long. The chain's CDR3 is CSALTGGGQPQHF. The CDR3 DNA is TGCAGCGCCCTGACAGGGGGAGGTCAGCCCCAGCATTTT.

The genes are TRBV27 and TRBJ2-3, with a weak D call TRBD2 (6 bases). V was clipped by 7 bases and J by 5 bases, with 19 bases between them. Germline lookup yields CDR1 MNHEY and CDR2 SMNVEV (reference sequence). CDR3 length equals 15 residues. The CDR3 here is CASTARGGTRDTQYF. The CDR3 DNA follows: TGTGCCAGCACCGCGAGGGGAGGCACCAGAGATACGCAGTATTTT.

The chain links TRBV6-1 to TRBJ2-1; 9 bases agree with TRBD2. After removal of 0 bases from V and 5 bases from J, the junction contained 5 bases not matched to a gene. CDR3 size: 16 residues. CDR1 is MNHNS, CDR2 SASEGT, per germline. The CDR3 reads CASSEAASGTNNEQFF. CDR3 nucleotide sequence: TGTGCCAGCAGTGAAGCGGCTAGCGGGACCAACAATGAGCAGTTCTTC.

This chain joins TRBV5-4 and TRBJ2-3, with D possibly being TRBD2 (5 bases). Germline V gene sequence: CDR1 SGHNT, CDR2 YYREEE (reference sequence). Trimming shortened V by 3 bases and J by 3 bases, and 11 bases separated the two germline ends. CDR3 size: 14 residues. CDR3 nucleotide sequence: TGTGCCAGCAGCTCCCGGGAAGGTACAGATACGCAGTATTTT. Translating gives CASSSREGTDTQYF.

The chain links TRBV7-2 to TRBJ2-1; D may be TRBD2 (6 bases). V lost 2 bases and J 13 bases, leaving 18 bases between the germline ends. The CDR3 consists of 14 residues. Germline values: CDR1 SGHTA, CDR2 FQGNSA. CDR3 loop: CASSLTMPGLLQFF. DNA for the CDR3: TGTGCCAGCAGCTTAACTATGCCGGGACTGCTACAGTTCTTC.

This chain uses TRBV5-1 with TRBJ2-3, with a possible D match to TRBD2 (5 bases). Germline loops: CDR1 SGHRS, CDR2 YFSETQ. The CDR3 sequence is 14 residues long. V lost 0 bases and J 6 bases, leaving 11 bases between the germline ends. CDR3 bases: TGCGCCAGCAGCTTGGGGACTCAAGGCGATACGCAGTATTTT. Protein product: CASSLGTQGDTQYF. The full variable domain, rest sourced from reference TRBV5-1 and TRBJ2-3, is KAGVTQTPRYLIKTRGQQVTLSCSPISGHRSVSWYQQTPGQGLQFLFEYFSETQRNKGNFPGRFSGRQFSNSRSEMNVSTLELGDSALYLCASSLGTQGDTQYFGPGTRLTVL.

The chain is built from TRBV30 and TRBJ2-7; 11 bases line up with TRBD1. Germline CDR1 is GTSNPN and CDR2 is SVGIG (reference sequence). The CDR3 consists of 16 residues. V was pared by 2 bases and J by 1 base, with 7 bases of the junction left unmatched. The CDR3 DNA reads as TGTGCCTGGAGTCGGCCGGGGACAGGGGGATCCTACGAGCAGTACTTC. Translation gives CAWSRPGTGGSYEQYF. Full variable domain (remainder filled in from reference TRBV30 and TRBJ2-7): SQTIHQWPATLVQPVGSPLSLECTVEGTSNPNLYWYRQAAGRGLQLLFYSVGIGQISSEVPQNLSASRPQDRQFILSSKKLLLSDSGFYLCAWSRPGTGGSYEQYFGPGTRLTVT.

This clone has just a few counts. The gene calls are TRBV6-5 and TRBJ2-5; 8 nucleotides line up with TRBD1. The junction had 5 bases not matched to a gene; V was cut back by 6 bases and J by 5 bases. This CDR3 is built from 13 residues. Germline values: CDR1 MNHEY, CDR2 SVGAGI. The CDR3 coding sequence is TGTGCCAGCAGCCGGACAGGGCCGGAGACCCAGTACTTC. It translates to CASSRTGPETQYF.

V is TRBV29-1 and J is TRBJ1-4; TRBD1 might be the D (5 bases). CDR1 and CDR2 from the germline V gene are SQVTM and ANQGSEA. There are 14 residues in the CDR3. With 7 bases removed from V and 3 bases from J, the gap between germline ends came to 15 bases. DNA for the CDR3: TGCAGCGCTCTCTTCGGGGGGTCTAATGAAAAACTGTTTTTT. Translated, it gives CSALFGGSNEKLFF.

The gene calls are TRBV30 and TRBJ1-1; 7 nucleotides agree with TRBD1. The CDR3 consists of 13 residues. V dropped 2 bases and J dropped 3; count of bases not matched to a gene: 3. Germline V gene lookup returns CDR1 GTSNPN and CDR2 SVGIG (reference sequence). The chain's CDR3 is CAWSPGGDTEAFF. The CDR3 DNA sequence: TGTGCCTGGAGTCCAGGGGGAGACACTGAAGCTTTCTTT.

In its sample, this clone was seen a few times. The same CDR3 can be traced to other DNA sequences in this sample. This chain uses TRBV5-6 with TRBJ2-3, with 15 bases identical to TRBD2. Germline CDR1 SGHDT, CDR2 YYEEEE. There are 16 residues in the CDR3. The trim removed 4 bases at V and 3 bases at J, leaving 3 bases unmatched. For the CDR3, the DNA is TGTGCCAGCAGCCTGGGACTAGCGGGAGGTACAGATACGCAGTATTTT. This encodes CASSLGLAGGTDTQYF.

This sequence joins TRBV5-1 and TRBJ2-7, with D perhaps given as TRBD1 or TRBD2 (5 bases each). Germline CDR1 and CDR2: SGHRS and YFSETQ. The V gene lost 4 bases and the J gene lost 6 bases, with 17 bases spanning the gap. CDR3 size: 14 residues. CDR3 nucleotides: TGCGCCAGCAGCGCCTACGGGACCCCCAGCGAGCAGTACTTC. Its protein is CASSAYGTPSEQYF.

CDR3 in DNA: TGTGCCACCAGCAGGGGGAAACTAGCGGGTTACGAGCAGTACTTC. This gives the protein CATSRGKLAGYEQYF. The V gene is TRBV15, the J gene TRBJ2-7; 9 bases fit TRBD2. The V gene end was trimmed by 3 bases and the J gene end by 4 bases; junction bases not matched to a gene: 7. In germline, CDR1 is LNHNV, CDR2 YYDKDF (reference sequence). The CDR3 sequence is 15 residues long.

This chain links TRBV2 with TRBJ2-3; D remains ambiguous. The germline CDR1 and CDR2 sequences are SNHLY and FYNNEI. The CDR3 totals 11 residues. Trimming removed 8 bases from V and 5 bases from J, with 8 bases in between. As DNA, the CDR3 is TGTGCCAGCCGGGTGGGAGATACGCAGTATTTT. Amino acid sequence: CASRVGDTQYF.

The chain couples TRBV29-1 to TRBJ1-2; no reliable D call. Per germline, CDR1 SQVTM and CDR2 ANQGSEA. With 4 bases removed from V and 2 bases from J, the gap between germline ends came to 14 bases. The CDR3 runs to 14 residues. The CDR3 region has the DNA TGCAGCGTTGGGTGGACCGCAGGCAACTATGGCTACACCTTC. This encodes CSVGWTAGNYGYTF.

This clone appeared a single time. The J gene is TRBJ2-7, the V gene TRBV5-1; 8 nucleotides align to TRBD2. After removal of 4 bases from V and 3 bases from J, the junction contained 9 bases not matched to a gene. Germline V lookup: CDR1 SGHRS, CDR2 YFSETQ. This CDR3 has 15 amino acids. CDR3 sequence reads: CASSPGGAENYEQYF. In DNA, the CDR3 is TGCGCCAGCAGCCCCGGGGGGGCGGAGAACTACGAGCAGTACTTC.